These 8 T cell receptor beta chains were all obtained from the same sample, sequenced in a study of cytomegalovirus exposure and HLA in healthy donors. Vbeta (60) and Jbeta (13) primers were used in the PCR. Only in-frame clones appear in the TCRdb table, and some are missing; sequencing was by immunoSEQ multiplex PCR. The sample holds some 130,000 clones, around 60% seen once. The sequencing input was PBMCs. The receptors stem from a man aged 35 to 55 in good health and CMV-seropositive.

The chain combines TRBV7-2 with TRBJ2-2; D gene unclear. Trimming took off 3 bases at V and 2 bases at J, with 7 bases between the two ends. The CDR3 is 14 residues long. Germline lookup yields CDR1 SGHTA and CDR2 FQGNSA. In DNA form, the CDR3 reads TGTGCCAGCAGCTTCCAGGTTAACACCGGGGAGCTGTTTTTT. Translation: CASSFQVNTGELFF.

This clone was seen a single time. The CDR3: CASSPPGFQETQYF. CDR3 nucleotides: TGTGCCAGCTCACCACCCGGGTTCCAAGAGACCCAGTACTTC. The chain carries TRBV18 and TRBJ2-5; D remains unclear. From germline, CDR1 is KGHSH and CDR2 LQKENI. The CDR3 spans 14 residues. Trimming pared 0 bases from V and 1 base from J, leaving 6 bases between.

This clone was counted only a few times. V usage is TRBV6-6 and J usage is TRBJ2-7, with D perhaps matching TRBD2 (6 bases). The CDR3 has 14 amino acids. V shed 7 bases and J shed 0 bases, with 13 bases lying between them. Germline V lookup: CDR1 MNHNY, CDR2 SVGAGI (reference sequence). The CDR3 loop is CASIPDGSSYEQYF. The CDR3 DNA reads as TGTGCCAGCATCCCCGACGGGAGCTCCTACGAGCAGTACTTC.

This clone came up a few times. The J gene is TRBJ2-7, the V gene TRBV6-6; the D gene is possibly TRBD2 (6 bases). This CDR3 comprises 14 residues. Germline V gene sequence: CDR1 MNHNY, CDR2 SVGAGI (reference sequence). The V end was cut by 4 bases, the J end by 2 bases, with 12 bases between. The CDR3 protein is CASSFLASAYEQYF. CDR3 sequence (DNA): TGTGCCAGCAGTTTTCTAGCGTCTGCCTACGAGCAGTACTTC.

The rearrangement uses TRBV10-2 and TRBJ2-1, with D tentatively TRBD1 (6 bases). The V and J ends lost 0 bases and 7 bases respectively, with 13 bases between them. The CDR3 is 15 residues long. Germline V gene sequence: CDR1 WSHSY, CDR2 SAAADI. The CDR3, as DNA: TGCGCCAGCAGTGAGTCGGGGGCCCCAGGAAATGAGCAGTTCTTC. It codes for CASSESGAPGNEQFF.

The rearrangement links TRBV7-9 to TRBJ2-3, with 8 bases identical to TRBD1. The CDR3 consists of 17 residues. Looked up from germline, CDR1 is SEHNR and CDR2 is FQNEAQ (reference sequence). Germline trimming cut 5 bases from V and 3 bases from J; bases unmatched to any gene: 13. The CDR3 spells CASSPTSGGYGTDTQYF. The CDR3 nucleotides read TGTGCCAGCAGCCCGACTTCAGGGGGCTACGGGACAGATACGCAGTATTTT.

V usage is TRBV18 and J usage is TRBJ1-4; 7 bases line up with TRBD1. Per the germline V gene, CDR1 is KGHSH and CDR2 is LQKENI. This CDR3 has 14 amino acids. The J segment lost 7 bases and the V segment lost 5 bases, leaving 7 bases of the junction unmatched. The CDR3 is CASSSGQEAEKLFF. The CDR3, as DNA: TGTGCCAGCTCATCCGGACAGGAGGCTGAAAAACTGTTTTTT.

The CDR3 sequence: CASRSGQGNGYTF. In DNA, the CDR3 is TGTGCCAGCAGGTCGGGACAGGGAAATGGCTACACCTTC. This chain joins TRBV2 and TRBJ1-2; the match to TRBD1 covers 9 bases. Germline lookup yields CDR1 SNHLY and CDR2 FYNNEI. After removal of 6 bases from V and 6 bases from J, the junction contained 5 bases not matched to a gene. This CDR3 has 13 residues.